Below are 16 T cell receptor beta chains sequenced from a single sample in a study of regulatory T cells in long-lasting Graves disease. Specified time point: persistent/refractory GD, antithyroid drugs over 5 years with positive TRAb. There was RNA extracted from PBMCs, and the TCR library was made from it. For TCR beta, libraries came from iRepertoire HTBI primers and Arm-PCR of CDR3 regions. TCRdb itself ran the multiplex PCR reads through MiXCR, one entry per CDR3 protein. The table lists around 300,000 distinct CDR3 sequences, roughly 21% of them singletons. The sample here was peripheral blood mononuclear cells (PBMCs), taken when the disease was refractory, from a patient treated with antithyroid drugs. These receptors all come from a female donor with Graves disease.

The V and J genes are TRBV5-4 and TRBJ2-7, with D tentatively TRBD2 (5 bases). Germline CDR1 reads SGHNT; CDR2 reads YYREEE (reference sequence). Trimming took off 2 bases at V and 0 bases at J, with 9 bases between the two ends. This CDR3 has 14 amino acids. The CDR3 region has the DNA TGTGCCAGCAGCTTCCTAGCTACCTCCTACGAGCAGTACTTC. This gives the protein CASSFLATSYEQYF. The whole variable domain, remainder taken from reference TRBV5-4 and TRBJ2-7, is ETGVTQSPTHLIKTRGQQVTLRCSSQSGHNTVSWYQQALGQGPQFIFQYYREEENGRGNFPPRFSGLQFPNYSSELNVNALELDDSALYLCASSFLATSYEQYFGPGTRLTVT.

The chain uses TRBV2 and TRBJ2-7; D is perhaps TRBD1 (5 bases). V gave up 4 bases and J gave up 6 bases, with 10 bases separating them. The CDR3 is 12 amino acids. Germline CDR1 SNHLY, CDR2 FYNNEI. This CDR3 is CASSGQLGEQYF. The DNA for the CDR3 is TGTGCCAGCAGTGGACAGTTGGGCGAGCAGTACTTC.

This clonotype came up a few times. The V call is TRBV15, the J call TRBJ2-7, with TRBD2 matching 9 bases. CDR3 size: 16 residues. Per the germline V gene, CDR1 is LNHNV and CDR2 is YYDKDF (reference sequence). Unmatched junction bases numbered 10, after V lost 5 bases and J lost 2 bases. For the CDR3, the DNA is TGTGCCACCAGCCCAAGACCGGGACTAGCAACCTACGAGCAGTACTTC. This gives the protein CATSPRPGLATYEQYF.

This clonotype came up once. The rearrangement uses TRBV15 and TRBJ1-3; unclear D gene. Germline V gene lookup returns CDR1 LNHNV and CDR2 YYDKDF (reference sequence). The CDR3 covers 16 residues. V dropped 4 bases and J dropped 2 bases, with 15 bases sitting between them. CDR3 DNA: TGTGCCACCAGCATTAGAAGAGGCCGGGCTGGAAACACCATATATTTT. This translates into CATSIRRGRAGNTIYF.

The sample holds a few counts of this clonotype. The chain has TRBV27 and TRBJ2-7, with D hard to call. The CDR3 loop spans 13 amino acids. In germline, CDR1 is MNHEY, CDR2 SMNVEV (reference sequence). V was shortened by 0 bases and J by 4 bases, with 7 bases between the two germline ends. The CDR3 sequence is CASSLSPGYEQYF. CDR3 bases: TGTGCCAGCAGTTTATCTCCTGGGTACGAGCAGTACTTC.

This clonotype has only a few counts. The CDR3 coding sequence is TGCGCCAGCAGCCAAGAGGGGCAGGGACTACCTGAAGCTTTCTTT. Its protein is CASSQEGQGLPEAFF. This rearrangement joins TRBV4-1 to TRBJ1-1, with a possible D match to TRBD1 (5 bases). This CDR3 spans 15 amino acids. Between the trimmed V and J ends, which lost 0 bases and 6 bases, there was a span of 14 bases. CDR1 and CDR2 (germline): MGHRA, YSYEKL.

This clonotype was observed a few times. This sequence joins TRBV20-1 and TRBJ2-4; 7 bases align to TRBD2. CDR3 size: 14 residues. The junction had 10 bases not matched to a gene; V was cut back by 3 bases and J by 8 bases. Germline V gene lookup returns CDR1 DFQATT and CDR2 SNEGSKA (reference sequence). The CDR3 nucleotides read TGCAGTGCTAGGATGACTAGCCAAATGTACATTCAGTACTTC. Its protein is CSARMTSQMYIQYF.

The chain has TRBV6-9 and TRBJ2-2, with a tentative D call TRBD1 (5 bases). The length of the CDR3 is 15 residues. Trimming shortened V by 3 bases and J by 2 bases, and 10 bases separated the two germline ends. In germline, CDR1 is MNHGY, CDR2 SVAAGI. The CDR3 DNA reads TGTGCCAGCAGTTACAGGGTCCAAAACACCGGGGAGCTGTTTTTT. This encodes CASSYRVQNTGELFF.

V and J are TRBV5-1 and TRBJ2-1; D is undetermined. This CDR3 spans 15 amino acids. Germline V gene lookup returns CDR1 SGHRS and CDR2 YFSETQ. V was pared by 4 bases and J by 4 bases, with 15 bases between. CDR3 in DNA: TGCGCCAGCAGCCTGCGTAGCTTAACTTACAATGAGCAGTTCTTC. The encoded protein is CASSLRSLTYNEQFF. Looking up the rest from reference TRBV5-1 and TRBJ2-1 gives the full variable domain: KAGVTQTPRYLIKTRGQQVTLSCSPISGHRSVSWYQQTPGQGLQFLFEYFSETQRNKGNFPGRFSGRQFSNSRSEMNVSTLELGDSALYLCASSLRSLTYNEQFFGPGTRLTVL.

This clonotype was counted ten times or more. V usage is TRBV6-5 and J usage is TRBJ1-1; no definite D call. The CDR3 has 16 amino acids. Trimming stripped 2 bases from V and 1 base from J, with 14 bases between. Per germline, CDR1 MNHEY and CDR2 SVGAGI. CDR3 protein: CASSYRSWSANTEAFF. The CDR3 DNA is TGTGCCAGCAGTTACCGATCTTGGTCTGCGAACACTGAAGCTTTCTTT.

The rearrangement links TRBV6-1 to TRBJ2-3; TRBD1 or TRBD2 may be the D gene (5 bases each). The CDR3 totals 14 residues. Germline V gene data show CDR1 as MNHNS and CDR2 as SASEGT. Trimming removed 4 bases at V and 2 bases at J, with 10 bases between. The CDR3 loop is CASSVGTDTDTQYF. The CDR3 DNA reads TGTGCCAGCAGTGTCGGGACGGACACAGATACGCAGTATTTT.

This clonotype was seen many times. The chain combines TRBV27 with TRBJ2-7; D unclear. Germline CDR1 and CDR2: MNHEY and SMNVEV (reference sequence). V was trimmed by 5 bases and J by 5 bases, leaving 10 bases between them. CDR3 size: 12 residues. CDR3: CASSPIGHEQYF. CDR3 nucleotides: TGTGCCAGCAGTCCAATAGGGCACGAGCAGTACTTC.

This clonotype has ten or more counts. This chain joins TRBV3-1 and TRBJ1-5; tentative D call: TRBD1 (6 bases). The CDR3 is made up of 17 amino acids. With 2 bases removed from V and 2 bases from J, the gap between germline ends came to 16 bases. CDR1 is LGHDT, CDR2 YNNKEL, per germline (reference sequence). The DNA for the CDR3 is TGTGCCAGCAGCCAAACCCCGGGGGGGGCGGGCAATCAGCCCCAGCATTTT. Translation gives CASSQTPGGAGNQPQHF.

This clonotype is a singleton in its sample. A much larger clone sits a single nucleotide away, making a read error possible. CDR3 sequence reads: CASSWVDEQYF. In DNA, the CDR3 is TGTGCCAGCAGCTGGGTGGATGAGCAGTACTTC. V usage is TRBV7-2 and J usage is TRBJ2-7; D gene uncertain. V was pared by 4 bases and J by 7 bases, with 8 bases between. CDR1 SGHTA and CDR2 FQGNSA come from the germline V gene. The CDR3 runs to 11 residues.

Comments on this clonotype: This may arise from a read error, as a much more abundant clone is one base away. This chain links TRBV10-3 with TRBJ1-1; D remains unclear. The V gene lost 4 bases and the J gene lost 5 bases, with 11 bases spanning the gap. Germline lookup yields CDR1 ENHRY and CDR2 SYGVKD. CDR3 length equals 13 residues. Written as DNA, the CDR3 is TGTGCCATCAGTGTTGTGGCCGGGACTGAAGCTTTCTTT. It specifies CAISVVAGTEAFF.

V and J are TRBV11-2 and TRBJ1-4; 8 nucleotides line up with TRBD1. The germline CDR1 and CDR2 sequences are SGHAT and FQNNGV. J gave up 4 bases and V 2 bases, and 9 bases lay outside the gene matches. This CDR3 is 17 amino acids long. Here the CDR3 reads CASSLMNRGGLNEKLFF. CDR3 nucleotides: TGTGCCAGCAGCTTAATGAACAGGGGGGGACTTAATGAAAAACTGTTTTTT.